These 14 T cell receptor beta chains originate from one sample sequenced in a study of cytomegalovirus exposure and HLA in healthy donors. Generated by immunoSEQ multiplex PCR, the TCRdb table keeps only in-frame clones and is missing some. The table includes about 88,000 clones, 84% detected once. Sequenced sample: PBMCs. Every receptor here comes from a woman in her late teens or twenties in good health and CMV-seropositive.

This chain links TRBV30 with TRBJ2-1, with a tentative D call TRBD1 (5 bases). The V end was cut by 0 bases, the J end by 1 base, with 10 bases between. This CDR3 region has 15 residues. Germline CDR1 and CDR2: GTSNPN and SVGIG (reference sequence). The CDR3 coding sequence is TGTGCCTGGAGTGTACCCAGGGCTTCCTACAATGAGCAGTTCTTC. This translates into CAWSVPRASYNEQFF.

The chain has TRBV5-8 and TRBJ2-5; 10 nucleotides line up with TRBD1. CDR3 length: 15 residues. With V trimmed by 4 bases and J by 5 bases, 8 bases remained unmatched. The germline V gene encodes CDR1 SGHTS and CDR2 YDEGEE. CDR3: CASSRGTGDRETQYF. The CDR3 DNA sequence: TGTGCCAGCAGCAGGGGGACAGGGGATAGGGAGACCCAGTACTTC.

The chain is built from TRBV28 and TRBJ2-3, with a possible D match to TRBD1 (5 bases). In germline, CDR1 is MDHEN, CDR2 SYDVKM. CDR3 length equals 14 residues. The V gene lost 5 bases and the J gene lost 2 bases, with 11 bases spanning the gap. The CDR3 DNA sequence: TGTGCCAGCAGTCCCGCAGGGTACACAGATACGCAGTATTTT. It specifies CASSPAGYTDTQYF.

This chain uses TRBV4-2 with TRBJ2-5, with TRBD2 matching over 16 bases. This CDR3 comprises 19 residues. Germline CDR1 is LGHNA and CDR2 is YNFKEQ. V lost 3 bases, J lost 5 bases, and 12 bases stayed unmatched. CDR3 DNA sequence: TGTGCCAGCAGCCATACGCCGGGGACTAGCGGGGGGGCCATGGAGACCCAGTACTTC. Translation: CASSHTPGTSGGAMETQYF.

The chain recombines TRBV10-3 with TRBJ2-7; TRBD1 matches 8 bases. Germline V CDR1 and CDR2: ENHRY, SYGVKD. Trimming cost V 8 bases and J 3 bases; bases outside gene matches: 6. The CDR3 runs to 13 residues. DNA of the CDR3: TGTGCCATCTCAGGACAGGGTGGCTACGAGCAGTACTTC. Amino acids: CAISGQGGYEQYF.

This clone was picked up a small number of times. The chain couples TRBV10-1 to TRBJ1-6; no reliable D call. The CDR3 covers 13 residues. Germline V gene sequence: CDR1 WNHNN, CDR2 SYGVQD (reference sequence). Trimming removed 10 bases at V and 10 bases at J, with 17 bases between. Here the CDR3 reads CATCAGLGSPLHF. DNA for the CDR3: TGCGCCACCTGCGCGGGCCTGGGGTCACCCCTCCACTTT.

The chain is built from TRBV27 and TRBJ1-5; D not resolved. V lost 6 bases to trimming and J lost 0 bases, with 12 bases between them. CDR3 size: 15 residues. Germline lookup yields CDR1 MNHEY and CDR2 SMNVEV (reference sequence). The CDR3 is CASRSGKNSNQPQHF. CDR3 nucleotide sequence: TGTGCCAGCAGGTCCGGGAAAAATAGCAATCAGCCCCAGCATTTT.

This clone was seen just once. As DNA, the CDR3 is TGTGCCATCAGTGGGCCTAGCGGGGGGGAGGCAGATACGCAGTATTTT. Encoded protein: CAISGPSGGEADTQYF. This chain uses TRBV10-3 with TRBJ2-3, with 12 bases identical to TRBD2. This CDR3 is 16 amino acids long. V lost 4 bases, J lost 4 bases, and 6 bases stayed unmatched. Germline-derived CDR1 and CDR2 are ENHRY and SYGVKD.

The chain employs TRBV5-1 and TRBJ1-2; 8 bases agree with TRBD1. V was pared by 3 bases and J by 4 bases, with 20 bases of the junction left unmatched. Germline V gene data show CDR1 as SGHRS and CDR2 as YFSETQ. The CDR3 loop spans 19 amino acids. The CDR3 DNA reads as TGCGCCAGCAGCTGGACCGGGACAGGAGGGGTGGGGACTTTCTATGGCTACACCTTC. This sequence encodes CASSWTGTGGVGTFYGYTF. The variable domain in full, completed from reference TRBV5-1 and TRBJ1-2, reads KAGVTQTPRYLIKTRGQQVTLSCSPISGHRSVSWYQQTPGQGLQFLFEYFSETQRNKGNFPGRFSGRQFSNSRSEMNVSTLELGDSALYLCASSWTGTGGVGTFYGYTFGSGTRLTVV.

This clone has only one observation. The chain uses TRBV30 and TRBJ2-7, with 7 positions matching TRBD1. After removal of 2 bases from V and 3 bases from J, the junction contained 1 base not matched to a gene. The germline V gene has CDR1 GTSNPN and CDR2 SVGIG (reference sequence). The CDR3 is 12 residues long. The CDR3 DNA reads as TGTGCCTGGAGTTGGGACAGCTACGAGCAGTACTTC. It specifies CAWSWDSYEQYF.

This clone has a handful of counts. This chain links TRBV7-9 with TRBJ1-5, with TRBD1 as a possible D gene (5 bases). CDR3 size: 14 residues. The germline V gene has CDR1 SEHNR and CDR2 FQNEAQ (reference sequence). V lost 2 bases and J 1 base, leaving 6 bases between the germline ends. The CDR3 region is CASSLTGSNQPQHF. The CDR3 region has the DNA TGTGCCAGCAGCTTAACAGGCAGCAATCAGCCCCAGCATTTT.

The chain combines TRBV5-6 with TRBJ2-7, with D perhaps TRBD2 (6 bases). V lost 4 bases and J 3 bases, leaving 20 bases between the germline ends. There are 16 residues in the CDR3. Looked up from germline, CDR1 is SGHDT and CDR2 is YYEEEE. This CDR3 reads CASSHRRGRHNYEQYF. Here the CDR3 DNA reads TGTGCCAGCAGCCATAGGCGGGGCAGGCATAACTACGAGCAGTACTTC.

V gene TRBV4-2 combines with J gene TRBJ2-5, with TRBD2 matching over 9 bases. Germline CDR1 is LGHNA and CDR2 is YNFKEQ. The CDR3 spans 16 residues. The J segment lost 5 bases and the V segment lost 0 bases, leaving 7 bases of the junction unmatched. The CDR3 spells CASSQDGAGGGETQYF. The DNA of the CDR3 is TGTGCCAGCAGCCAAGACGGAGCGGGGGGAGGGGAGACCCAGTACTTC.

The rearrangement uses TRBV7-7 and TRBJ2-5; the match to TRBD2 covers 8 bases. The trim removed 5 bases at V and 2 bases at J, leaving 10 bases unmatched. The germline gives CDR1 SSHAT, CDR2 FNYEAQ (reference sequence). The CDR3 covers 16 residues. The CDR3 is CASSPRSGGGQETQYF. The DNA for the CDR3 is TGTGCCAGCAGCCCCAGGTCGGGGGGGGGACAAGAGACCCAGTACTTC.